Below, 8 T cell receptor beta chains from the same sample are listed, as sequenced in a study of CD8+ T cells in alopecia areata. TCR sequencing used cDNA made by reverse transcription of extracted RNA. The method was immunoSEQ multiplex PCR; TCRdb's version includes in-frame clones alone and lacks a portion of them. Of around 100,000 clones listed, approximately 84% were seen once; the top ten hold 11%. The treatment denotes: oral pan-JAK inhibitor, 5-10 mg twice daily. Sequences were derived from CD8+ T cells sorted from blood, sampled at roughly week 30, from a patient treated with tofacitinib. These receptors all come from a human donor with alopecia areata.

This chain uses TRBV30 with TRBJ2-1, with TRBD1 matching over 11 bases. The J segment lost 7 bases and the V segment lost 6 bases, leaving 5 bases of the junction unmatched. Germline-derived CDR1 and CDR2 are GTSNPN and SVGIG (reference sequence). The CDR3 loop spans 13 amino acids. CDR3 amino acids: CACGTGGLNEQFF. The CDR3 nucleotides read TGTGCCTGCGGGACAGGGGGTCTGAATGAGCAGTTCTTC.

The J gene is TRBJ1-1, the V gene TRBV27; D may be TRBD1 (5 bases). The CDR3 is 13 residues long. The germline V and J ends were trimmed by 5 bases and 4 bases, with 11 bases remaining between them. Germline assignment: CDR1 MNHEY and CDR2 SMNVEV (reference sequence). This chain's CDR3 is CASSPGLGTEAFF. DNA for the CDR3: TGTGCCAGCAGTCCAGGGTTGGGCACTGAAGCTTTCTTT.

The chain carries TRBV5-4 and TRBJ2-7; 13 nucleotides agree with TRBD2. The length of the CDR3 is 16 residues. V trimming: 1 base; J trimming: 3 bases; junction bases outside the gene matches: 4. Germline lookup yields CDR1 SGHNT and CDR2 YYREEE (reference sequence). The chain's CDR3 is CASSLPLAGGIYEQYF. As DNA, the CDR3 is TGTGCCAGCAGCTTGCCACTAGCGGGGGGGATCTACGAGCAGTACTTC.

The V call is TRBV29-1, the J call TRBJ2-7, with 7 bases matching TRBD2. J lost 3 bases, V lost 0 bases, and 11 bases had no gene match. CDR3 length equals 16 residues. CDR1 is SQVTM, CDR2 ANQGSEA, per germline. CDR3 nucleotides: TGCAGCGTTGAAGATTATGCGCCGGGAGGAGGCTACGAGCAGTACTTC. Translated, it gives CSVEDYAPGGGYEQYF.

This clone was detected only a few times. The chain is built from TRBV19 and TRBJ2-7; maybe TRBD2 (6 bases). The germline V gene encodes CDR1 LNHDA and CDR2 SQIVND (reference sequence). The CDR3 length is 15 residues. The V end was cut by 5 bases, the J end by 2 bases, with 16 bases between. The CDR3 nucleotides are TGTGCCAGTAGTTTTCGGACCGAGCGGGCCTACGAGCAGTACTTC. Its translation: CASSFRTERAYEQYF.

V and J are TRBV4-1 and TRBJ2-5; the match to TRBD2 covers 13 bases. CDR3 length: 16 residues. V was clipped by 4 bases and J by 4 bases; unmatched bases: 6. CDR1 MGHRA and CDR2 YSYEKL come from the germline V gene. The CDR3: CASSLRLAGGRETQYF. Here the CDR3 DNA reads TGCGCCAGCAGCCTCAGACTAGCGGGAGGCAGAGAGACCCAGTACTTC.

This clone was picked up one time. The chain couples TRBV9 to TRBJ2-2; no firm D call. The CDR3 is made up of 17 amino acids. V was clipped by 0 bases and J by 2 bases, with 14 bases between them. The germline V gene encodes CDR1 SGDLS and CDR2 YYNGEE. The DNA of the CDR3 is TGTGCCAGCAGCGTAGATCTCTATACCCCCAACACCGGGGAGCTGTTTTTT. Protein: CASSVDLYTPNTGELFF.

CDR3 protein: CASSHGQTYGQFF. Written as DNA, the CDR3 is TGTGCCAGCAGTCACGGACAGACGTATGGGCAGTTCTTC. The chain carries TRBV27 and TRBJ2-1, with a possible D match to TRBD1 (6 bases). Germline assignment: CDR1 MNHEY and CDR2 SMNVEV (reference sequence). The CDR3 runs to 13 residues. V was cut by 5 bases and J by 12 bases, with 17 bases left in between.